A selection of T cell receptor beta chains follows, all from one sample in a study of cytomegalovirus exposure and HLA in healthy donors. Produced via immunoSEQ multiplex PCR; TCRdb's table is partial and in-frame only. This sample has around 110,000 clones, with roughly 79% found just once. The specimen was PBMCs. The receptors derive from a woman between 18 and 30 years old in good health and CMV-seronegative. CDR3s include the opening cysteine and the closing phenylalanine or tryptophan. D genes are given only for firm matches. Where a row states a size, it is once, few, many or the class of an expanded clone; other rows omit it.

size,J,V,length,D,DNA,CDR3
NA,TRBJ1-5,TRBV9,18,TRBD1,TGTGCCAGCAGCGTAGGCGGCGGGACAGGGGAGTTAAGTCAGCCCCAGCATTTT,CASSVGGGTGELSQPQHF
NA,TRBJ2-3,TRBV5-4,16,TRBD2,TGTGCCAGCAGCTCGAGGACTAGTACCATCACAGATACGCAGTATTTT,CASSSRTSTITDTQYF
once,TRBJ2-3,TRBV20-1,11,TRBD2,TGCAGTGCCTCTAGCGGGGGGCGGGTGTATTTT,CSASSGGRVYF
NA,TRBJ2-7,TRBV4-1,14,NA,TGCGCCAGCAGCCAAGGGGGGGTAGCCTACGAGCAGTACTTC,CASSQGGVAYEQYF
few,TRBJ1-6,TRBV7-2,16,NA,TGTGCCAGCAGCACGCGACACGGAGGGTTGGAATCACCCCTCCACTTT,CASSTRHGGLESPLHF
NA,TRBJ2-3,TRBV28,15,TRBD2,TGTGCCAGCAGTTTATCTAGCGGGGGGAGAGATACGCAGTATTTT,CASSLSSGGRDTQYF
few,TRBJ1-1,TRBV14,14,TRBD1,TGTGCCAGCAGCCAGACAGGGGGGAACACTGAAGCTTTCTTT,CASSQTGGNTEAFF
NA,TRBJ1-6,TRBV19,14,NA,TGTGCCAGTAGTCAAACAGGGAATAATTCACCCCTCCACTTT,CASSQTGNNSPLHF
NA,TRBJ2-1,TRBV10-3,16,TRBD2,TGTGCCATTTCCCTAGCGGGGGGGCAGCTTCACAATGAGCAGTTCTTC,CAISLAGGQLHNEQFF
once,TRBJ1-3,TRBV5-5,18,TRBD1,TGTGCCAGCAGCTCAAAAGGGGGCGAAAACTTCTCTGGAAACACCATATATTTT,CASSSKGGENFSGNTIYF
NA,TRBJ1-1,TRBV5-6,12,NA,TGTGCCAGCAGCTTGCAGGGGACTGAAGCTTTCTTT,CASSLQGTEAFF
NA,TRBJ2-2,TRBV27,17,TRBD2,TGTGCCAGCAGTTTAAGGAGCGGGGGGGAGAACACCGGGGAGCTGTTTTTT,CASSLRSGGENTGELFF
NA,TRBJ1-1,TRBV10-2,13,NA,TGCGCCAGCACCCAGTTTGCGGGTGCTGAAGCTTTCTTT,CASTQFAGAEAFF
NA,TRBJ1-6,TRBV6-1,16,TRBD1,TGTGCCAGCAGTGAGGACCCGGGACAGCCGAATTCACCCCTCCACTTT,CASSEDPGQPNSPLHF
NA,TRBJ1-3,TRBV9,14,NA,TGTGCCAGCAGCGTAGGATTATTCGGTCACACCATATATTTT,CASSVGLFGHTIYF
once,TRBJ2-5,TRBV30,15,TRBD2,TGTGCCTGGCTCGGACTAGCGGACTCCCAAGAGACCCAGTACTTC,CAWLGLADSQETQYF
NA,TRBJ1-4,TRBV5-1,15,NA,TGCGCCAGCAGCTTGGGGGGCCGGACAAATGAAAAACTGTTTTTT,CASSLGGRTNEKLFF
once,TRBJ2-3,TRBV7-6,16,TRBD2,TGTGCCAGCAGCCCCTGGACTAGCGTTAGCACAGATACGCAGTATTTT,CASSPWTSVSTDTQYF
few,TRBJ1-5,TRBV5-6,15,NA,TGTGCCAGCAGCTGGGGCACTCGAGGCGATCAGCCCCAGCATTTT,CASSWGTRGDQPQHF
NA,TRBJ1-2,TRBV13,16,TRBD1,TGTGCCAGCAGCTTACGGGACAGATTAGGGAACTATGGCTACACCTTC,CASSLRDRLGNYGYTF
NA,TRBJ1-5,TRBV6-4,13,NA,TGTGCCAGCAGTCTCCAGGGTAATCAGCCCCAGCATTTT,CASSLQGNQPQHF
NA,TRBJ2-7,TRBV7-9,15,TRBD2,TGTGCCAGCAGCGAGGGACTAGCGGGCGCCTACGAGCAGTACTTC,CASSEGLAGAYEQYF
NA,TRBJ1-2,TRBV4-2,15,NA,TGTGCCAGCAGCCAAGATCTCTCCCTACCCCATGGCTACACCTTC,CASSQDLSLPHGYTF
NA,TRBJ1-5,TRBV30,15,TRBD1,TGTGCATGGAATCAGGGACAGGGGAGCAATCAGCCCCAGCATTTT,CAWNQGQGSNQPQHF
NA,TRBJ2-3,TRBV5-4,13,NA,TGTGCCAGCAGCTTGGCTAGCACAGATACGCAGTATTTT,CASSLASTDTQYF
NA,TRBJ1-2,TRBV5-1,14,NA,TGCGCCAGCAGCTTAGGGGGAGATGGCTATGGCTACACCTTC,CASSLGGDGYGYTF
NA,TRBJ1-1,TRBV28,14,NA,TGTGCCAGCATACTTAATACGGTGAACACTGAAGCTTTCTTT,CASILNTVNTEAFF
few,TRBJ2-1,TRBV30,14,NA,TGTGCCTGGGGGAGGGGGGCAATCCAGGGTGAGCAGTTCTTC,CAWGRGAIQGEQFF
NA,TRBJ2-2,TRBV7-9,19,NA,TGTGCCAGCAGCCACGGACCCAGCGGACCTGTATCGAACACCGGGGAGCTGTTTTTT,CASSHGPSGPVSNTGELFF
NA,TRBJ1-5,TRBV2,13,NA,TGTGCCTGGGGGGGAAGTCGGTATCAGCCCCAGCATTTT,CAWGGSRYQPQHF
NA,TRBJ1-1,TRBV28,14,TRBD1,TGTGCCAGCATCCCGGGGACAGGGTGGTTTGAAGCTTTCTTT,CASIPGTGWFEAFF
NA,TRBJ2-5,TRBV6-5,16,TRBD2,TGTGCCAGCAGTTCCCCCCTAGCGGGGGTTCAAGAGACCCAGTACTTC,CASSSPLAGVQETQYF
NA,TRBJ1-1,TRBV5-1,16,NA,TGCGCCAGCAGCCCGACAGAAGCCCCAATAGGCACTGAAGCTTTCTTT,CASSPTEAPIGTEAFF
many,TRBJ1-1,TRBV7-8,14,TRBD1,TGTGCCAGCAGCTTTGGACAGGGAGGCACTGAAGCTTTCTTT,CASSFGQGGTEAFF
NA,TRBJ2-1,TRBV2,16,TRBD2,TGTGCCAGCAGCACGGAGCGGGGGGGCTACTACAATGAGCAGTTCTTC,CASSTERGGYYNEQFF
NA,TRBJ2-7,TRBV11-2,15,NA,TGTGCCAGCAGCTTAGAGGAGGGTTCTATCTACGAGCAGTACTTC,CASSLEEGSIYEQYF
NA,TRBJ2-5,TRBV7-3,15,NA,TGTGCCAGCAGCCCGAGTGGGGGGGCCTTCGAGACCCAGTACTTC,CASSPSGGAFETQYF
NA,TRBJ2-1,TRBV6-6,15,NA,TGTGCCAGCAGCACACTGGGGGGGCGAGGAAGTGAGCAGTTCTTC,CASSTLGGRGSEQFF
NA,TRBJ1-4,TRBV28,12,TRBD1,TGTGCCAGCAGTTTAGGACAGGGGAAACTGTTTTTT,CASSLGQGKLFF
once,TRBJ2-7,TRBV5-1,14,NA,TGCGCCAGTCGCCCTGGGCATAGCTCCTACGAGCAGTACTTC,CASRPGHSSYEQYF
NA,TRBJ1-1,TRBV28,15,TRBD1,TGTGCCAGCAGTTCTGGCGGACAGGGGGCGCCCCCAGCTTTCTTT,CASSSGGQGAPPAFF
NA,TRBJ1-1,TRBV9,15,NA,TGTGCCAGCAGCGTAGAGGGCCAGGCGGGCACTGAAGCTTTCTTT,CASSVEGQAGTEAFF